This T cell receptor (beta chain) came from a study of response to subunit inactivated influenza vaccine. Broader study findings: Each seasonal influenza vaccination recruits few new T cells, the authors suggested.

TCRdb re-called the RT-PCR reads with MiXCR, one entry per CDR3 protein. The data hold 450,000 to 600,000 distinct CDR3 sequences, with approximately 7.6% observed a single time. V gave up 0 bases and J gave up 5 bases; unmatched junction bases: 2. Germline V gene sequence: CDR1 SGHKS, CDR2 YYEKEE (reference sequence). The CDR3 has 15 residues. Concerning this clonotype: Its antigen remains unknown.

Sequenced material: PBMCs from blood, taken less than 30 months after vaccination. V is TRBV5-5 and J is TRBJ2-1, with TRBD2 matching 10 bases. This TCR was sampled from a man between 50 and 75 years old who received an inactivated influenza vaccine. The CDR3 here is CASSLELAGHNEQFF. The CDR3 nucleotides read TGTGCCAGCAGCTTGGAACTAGCGGGACACAATGAGCAGTTCTTC.